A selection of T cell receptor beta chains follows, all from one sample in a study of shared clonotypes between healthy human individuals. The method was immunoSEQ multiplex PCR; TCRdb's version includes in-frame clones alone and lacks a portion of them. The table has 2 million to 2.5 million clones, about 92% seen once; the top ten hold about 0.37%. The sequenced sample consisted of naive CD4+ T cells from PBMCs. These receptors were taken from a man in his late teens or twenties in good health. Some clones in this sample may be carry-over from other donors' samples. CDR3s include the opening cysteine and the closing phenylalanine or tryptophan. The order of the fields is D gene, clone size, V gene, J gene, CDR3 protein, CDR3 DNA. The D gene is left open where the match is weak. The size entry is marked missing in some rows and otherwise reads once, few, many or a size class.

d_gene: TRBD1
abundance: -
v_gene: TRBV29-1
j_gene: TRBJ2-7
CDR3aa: CSGQNRGPPYEQYF
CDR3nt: TGCAGCGGCCAAAACAGGGGCCCTCCTTACGAGCAGTACTTC

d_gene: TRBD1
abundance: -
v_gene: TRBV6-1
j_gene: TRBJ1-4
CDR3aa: CASSGRGRDRSFYEKLFF
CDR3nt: TGTGCCAGCAGTGGCAGGGGCCGGGACAGGTCCTTTTATGAAAAACTGTTTTTT

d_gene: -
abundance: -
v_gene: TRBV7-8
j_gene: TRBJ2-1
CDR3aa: CASSLALTGPPTDEQFF
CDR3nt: TGTGCCAGCAGCTTAGCGTTGACGGGACCCCCGACCGATGAGCAGTTCTTC

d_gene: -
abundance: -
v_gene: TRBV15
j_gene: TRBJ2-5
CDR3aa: CATSKDPQETQYF
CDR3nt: TGTGCCACCAGCAAGGACCCGCAAGAGACCCAGTACTTC

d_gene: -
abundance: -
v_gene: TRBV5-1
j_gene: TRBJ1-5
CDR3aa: CASSPGHISNQPQHF
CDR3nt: TGCGCCAGCAGCCCAGGACATATTAGCAATCAGCCCCAGCATTTT

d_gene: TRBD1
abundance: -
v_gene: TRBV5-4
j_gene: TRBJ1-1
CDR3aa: CASSSGTANTEAFF
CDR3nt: TGTGCCAGCAGCTCCGGGACAGCGAACACTGAAGCTTTCTTT

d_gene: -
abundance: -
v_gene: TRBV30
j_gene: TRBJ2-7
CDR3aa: CAWNQGVTTEQYF
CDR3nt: TGTGCCTGGAACCAAGGGGTCACGACCGAGCAGTACTTC

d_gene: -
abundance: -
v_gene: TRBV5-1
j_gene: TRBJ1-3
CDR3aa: CASSFEVVGAGNTIYF
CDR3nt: TGCGCCAGCAGCTTCGAGGTCGTGGGGGCTGGAAACACCATATATTTT

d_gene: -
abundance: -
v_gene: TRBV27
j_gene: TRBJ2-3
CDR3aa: CASSSPSGTDTQYF
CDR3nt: TGTGCCAGCAGTTCCCCGAGCGGCACAGATACGCAGTATTTT

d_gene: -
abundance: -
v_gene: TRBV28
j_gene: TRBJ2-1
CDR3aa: CASSFLSSYNEQFF
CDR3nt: TGTGCCAGCAGTTTCTTGAGCTCCTACAATGAGCAGTTCTTC

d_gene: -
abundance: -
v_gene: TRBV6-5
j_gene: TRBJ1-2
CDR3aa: CASTKSSGTYGYTF
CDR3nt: TGTGCCAGCACCAAAAGCAGCGGAACCTATGGCTACACCTTC

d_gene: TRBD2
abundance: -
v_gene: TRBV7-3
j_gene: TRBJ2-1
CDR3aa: CASSLYPSGYNEQFF
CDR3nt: TGTGCCAGCAGCTTATACCCTAGCGGGTACAATGAGCAGTTCTTC

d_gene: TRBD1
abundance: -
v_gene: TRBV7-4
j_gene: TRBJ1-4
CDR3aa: CASSSRGDRNEKLFF
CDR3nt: TGTGCCAGCAGCTCCCGGGGGGACAGAAATGAAAAACTGTTTTTT

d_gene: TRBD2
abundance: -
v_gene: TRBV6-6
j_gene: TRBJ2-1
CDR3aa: CASSSVAGGSYNEQFF
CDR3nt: TGTGCCAGCAGTTCCGTAGCGGGAGGATCCTACAATGAGCAGTTCTTC

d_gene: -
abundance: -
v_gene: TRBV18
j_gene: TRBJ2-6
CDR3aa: CASSPGLTGSGANVLTF
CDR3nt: TGTGCCAGCTCACCCGGACTAACCGGGTCTGGGGCCAACGTCCTGACTTTC

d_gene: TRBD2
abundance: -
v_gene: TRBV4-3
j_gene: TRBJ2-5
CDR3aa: CASRLLAGGETQYF
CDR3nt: TGCGCCAGCAGGCTCCTAGCGGGAGGTGAGACCCAGTACTTC

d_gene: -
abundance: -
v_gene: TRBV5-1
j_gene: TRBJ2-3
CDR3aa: CASSLEPYTQYF
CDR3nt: TGCGCCAGCAGCTTGGAACCGTATACGCAGTATTTT

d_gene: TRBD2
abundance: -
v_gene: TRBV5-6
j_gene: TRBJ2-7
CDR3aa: CASSPSGLVTHEQYF
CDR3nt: TGTGCCAGCAGCCCTAGCGGGTTAGTTACCCACGAGCAGTACTTC

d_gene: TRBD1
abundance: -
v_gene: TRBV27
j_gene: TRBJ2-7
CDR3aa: CASSQRQGAYEQYF
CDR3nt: TGTGCCAGCAGTCAAAGACAGGGCGCCTACGAGCAGTACTTC

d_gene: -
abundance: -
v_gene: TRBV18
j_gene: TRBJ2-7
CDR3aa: CASSPAQGAYEQYF
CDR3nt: TGTGCCAGCTCACCAGCACAGGGAGCCTACGAGCAGTACTTC

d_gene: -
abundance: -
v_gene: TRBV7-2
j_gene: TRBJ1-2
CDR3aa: CASSLARRGTYGYTF
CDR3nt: TGTGCCAGCAGCTTAGCGCGTAGGGGAACCTATGGCTACACCTTC

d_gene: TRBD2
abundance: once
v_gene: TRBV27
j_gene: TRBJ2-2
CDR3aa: CATAGDYYTGELFF
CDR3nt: TGTGCCACCGCCGGGGACTACTACACCGGGGAGCTGTTTTTT

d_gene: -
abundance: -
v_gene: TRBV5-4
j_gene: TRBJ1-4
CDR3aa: CASSIGASATNEKLFF
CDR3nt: TGTGCCAGCAGCATCGGGGCGTCTGCAACTAATGAAAAACTGTTTTTT

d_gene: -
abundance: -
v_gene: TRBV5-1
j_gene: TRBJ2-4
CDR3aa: CASSLGDIGKNIQYF
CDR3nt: TGCGCCAGCAGCCTAGGGGACATTGGCAAAAACATTCAGTACTTC

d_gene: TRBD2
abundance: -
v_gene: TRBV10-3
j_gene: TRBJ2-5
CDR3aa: CAISGAGRETQYF
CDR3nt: TGTGCCATCAGTGGAGCGGGAAGAGAGACCCAGTACTTC

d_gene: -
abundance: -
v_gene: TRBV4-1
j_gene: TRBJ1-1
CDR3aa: CASSPQVVTMNTEAFF
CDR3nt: TGCGCCAGCAGCCCGCAGGTGGTGACCATGAACACTGAAGCTTTCTTT

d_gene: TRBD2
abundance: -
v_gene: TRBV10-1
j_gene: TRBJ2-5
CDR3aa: CASSVVAGETQYF
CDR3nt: TGCGCCAGCAGTGTGGTAGCGGGAGAGACCCAGTACTTC

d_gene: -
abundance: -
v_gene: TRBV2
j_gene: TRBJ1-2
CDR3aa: CASSKLRDGDGYTF
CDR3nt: TGTGCCAGCAGTAAGCTCCGGGACGGCGATGGCTACACCTTC

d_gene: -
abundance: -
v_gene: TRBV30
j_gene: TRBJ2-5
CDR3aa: CAWGELKTQYF
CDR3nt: TGTGCCTGGGGGGAGTTAAAGACCCAGTACTTC

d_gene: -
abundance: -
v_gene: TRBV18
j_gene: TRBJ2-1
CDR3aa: CASSRDGYNEQFF
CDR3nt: TGTGCCAGCTCACGGGACGGTTACAATGAGCAGTTCTTC

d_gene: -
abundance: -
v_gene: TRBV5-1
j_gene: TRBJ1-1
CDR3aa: CASSLSSREGTEAFF
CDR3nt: TGCGCCAGCAGCTTGTCCTCCAGGGAGGGCACTGAAGCTTTCTTT

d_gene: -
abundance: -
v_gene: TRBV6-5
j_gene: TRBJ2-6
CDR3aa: CASRGESSGANVLTF
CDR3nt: TGTGCCAGCAGGGGGGAAAGCTCTGGGGCCAACGTCCTGACTTTC

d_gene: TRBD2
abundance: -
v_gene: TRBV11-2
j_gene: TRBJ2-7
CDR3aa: CASSLPGGPTYEQYF
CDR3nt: TGTGCCAGCAGCTTACCGGGGGGACCCACCTACGAGCAGTACTTC

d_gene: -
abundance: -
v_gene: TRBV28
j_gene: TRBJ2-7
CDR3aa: CASSLTLRSSGLSSYEQYF
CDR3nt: TGTGCCAGCAGTTTAACGTTGCGGTCGAGCGGGCTGAGCTCCTACGAGCAGTACTTC

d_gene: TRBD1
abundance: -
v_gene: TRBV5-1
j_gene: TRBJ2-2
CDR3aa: CASTSDRGGTGELFF
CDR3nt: TGCGCCAGCACCTCGGACAGGGGTGGGACCGGGGAGCTGTTTTTT

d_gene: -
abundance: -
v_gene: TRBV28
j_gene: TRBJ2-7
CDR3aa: CASSRGSLYEQYF
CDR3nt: TGTGCCAGCAGTAGGGGCTCCCTCTACGAGCAGTACTTC

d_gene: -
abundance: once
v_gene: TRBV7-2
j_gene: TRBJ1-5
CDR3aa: CASSLRAGSDSNQPQHF
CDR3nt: TGTGCCAGCAGCCTTAGGGCGGGGTCCGATAGCAATCAGCCCCAGCATTTT